This T cell receptor beta chain comes out of a study of T-cell reconstitution after alpha-beta-depleted transplantation in children. Study-wide results and caveats: It was newly produced T cells that mostly accounted for T-cell counts and diversity one year after transplant. Several hundred expanded graft clones reportedly supplied alpha-beta T cells about two months after transplant. Surviving recipient T cells and thymic progenitors produced the high day-60 TCRbeta diversity seen in some patients.

The CDR3 runs 11 residues. Deletions cut 7 bases from V and 6 bases from J, with 13 bases between. Germline CDR1 reads SQVTM; CDR2 reads ANQGSEA. Preparation of the TCRbeta library was carried out with unique molecular identifiers. MiXCR, run by TCRdb on the PCR reads, gives a single entry per CDR3 protein. The table lists fewer than 350,000 distinct CDR3 sequences, approximately 10% of them singletons, with around 22% in the top ten. As to this clonotype: The target antigen is unknown. A read error may explain this, as a much larger clone is one base away.

The source was peripheral blood, collected 180 days after TCRalphabeta/CD19-depleted stem cell transplant. The V call is TRBV29-1, the J call TRBJ2-7; D uncertain. The clonotype was recovered from a male patient aged 2-15 years who had a stem cell transplant for chronic granulomatous disease, so the T cells may come from the graft donor. The CDR3 here is CSGFSSAEQYF. The CDR3 DNA reads TGCAGCGGTTTTTCCTCCGCCGAGCAGTACTTC.